These T cell receptor beta chains were read from a single sample in a study of cytotoxic CD8 clonotypes in ibrutinib-treated CLL. Sequenced by immunoSEQ multiplex PCR; TCRdb stores in-frame clones only, minus some. The sample holds 330,000 or so clones, 67% seen once. Specimen: PBMCs, collected after 36 months of ibrutinib treatment. The receptors here all came from a human donor with chronic lymphocytic leukemia. The CDR3 runs from the conserved cysteine through the conserved F or W. Clone sizes are given selectively: once, few, many, or a class where the clone is expanded.

clone_size v_call cdr3_aa
- TRBV25-1 CASSESQVEQYF
once TRBV6-4 CASSLLTRQYF
few TRBV7-4 CASSLRRFRGPNQPQHF
- TRBV28 CASSTWDRTNEQYF
- TRBV9 CASSVGTSGSTDTQYF
- TRBV6-6 CASNTGSGSTDTQYF
- TRBV6-1 CASRRIGVETQYF
- TRBV18 CASSRKTGKSVETQYF
- TRBV7-2 CASSLVGTGSYEQYF
- TRBV14 CASSQVQSVQYF
- TRBV28 CASSWRSLSVDTQYF
- TRBV7-6 CASSSTPIYEQYF
- TRBV4-3 CASSQDYLGGAGEKLFF
few TRBV10-1 CASSEGWYGYTF
- TRBV7-6 CASSIQGAVNEQFF
- TRBV6-6 CASSRDYSSTDTQYF
- TRBV2 CASSESNSYNSPLHF
- TRBV7-6 CASSLVKQGPQAYEQYF
- TRBV5-1 CASSLTGRGQNGYTF
- TRBV5-6 CASSLAGRTNEKLFF
few TRBV29-1 CSVGRGSYEQYF
- TRBV2 CASSSTGRYGYTF
- TRBV27 CASSMGVTNQPQHF
- TRBV28 CAFGGNTDTQYF
once TRBV7-2 CASSAGVGLNEQFF
few TRBV7-2 CASSSRQGAHGYTF
- TRBV6-5 CASSYDRGSYEQYF
- TRBV28 CASTYLEVLNTEAFF
- TRBV5-6 CASSLTFTDTQYF
- TRBV1 CTSSHPGASGVVQYF
- TRBV10-3 CAISEVAGATDTQYF
- TRBV9 CASSVDSSGNTIYF
few TRBV11-1 CASSFEQGVGYTF
- TRBV7-3 CASSLMGTDTQYF
- TRBV7-3 CASSLGRGRLTDTQYF
- TRBV21-1 CASSKTGDEGNQPQHF
- TRBV6-1 CASSRGPPYEQYF